What follows are 18 T cell receptor beta chains derived from one specimen sequenced in a study of cytomegalovirus exposure and HLA in healthy donors. Researchers ran the PCR with 60 Vbeta and 13 Jbeta primers. Clones were sequenced by immunoSEQ multiplex PCR, and TCRdb holds only the in-frame ones, with some missing. The data show under 200,000 clones, roughly 77% seen once. Sequencing was performed on PBMCs. Receptors originate from a man in his fifties or sixties in good health and CMV-seropositive.

V gene TRBV27 combines with J gene TRBJ2-1; a possible D gene is TRBD2 (7 bases). The length of the CDR3 is 14 residues. CDR1 is MNHEY and CDR2 is SMNVEV in the germline V gene (reference sequence). Trimming removed 6 bases from V and 5 bases from J, with 14 bases in between. CDR3 loop: CASRRLGGDNEQFF. In nucleotides, the CDR3 is TGTGCCAGCAGGCGACTAGGGGGGGACAATGAGCAGTTCTTC.

This chain uses TRBV9 with TRBJ2-3, with 10 bases matching TRBD2. The CDR3 is made up of 16 amino acids. Germline CDR1 SGDLS, CDR2 YYNGEE. With 3 bases clipped from V and 5 bases from J, the junction kept 9 bases outside the gene matches. The CDR3 sequence: CASSATQRGGGDTQYF. The CDR3, as DNA: TGTGCCAGCAGCGCCACCCAGCGGGGGGGCGGAGATACGCAGTATTTT.

V usage is TRBV6-4 and J usage is TRBJ1-1, with D perhaps matching TRBD1 (5 bases). Per the germline V gene, CDR1 is MRHNA and CDR2 is SNTAGT. Trimming left V 4 bases short and J 10 bases short, with 16 bases between. The length of the CDR3 is 13 residues. The CDR3 region is CASSVAGPRGAFF. The CDR3 DNA reads TGTGCCAGCAGTGTGGCCGGGCCAAGGGGAGCTTTCTTT.

This chain uses TRBV7-2 with TRBJ2-3; 7 bases are a match to TRBD2. This CDR3 is built from 16 residues. Germline CDR1 SGHTA, CDR2 FQGNSA. J gave up 0 bases and V 1 base, and 4 bases lay outside the gene matches. As DNA, the CDR3 is TGTGCCAGCAGCTTAGGCGGGACTACTAGCACAGATACGCAGTATTTT. Translating gives CASSLGGTTSTDTQYF.

The chain has TRBV9 and TRBJ2-5, with 9 bases matching TRBD1. The V gene's germline CDR1 is SGDLS and CDR2 YYNGEE. V dropped 5 bases and J dropped 4; count of bases not matched to a gene: 9. CDR3 length: 15 amino acids. CDR3 amino acids: CASSLTGGPGETQYF. CDR3 coding DNA: TGTGCCAGCAGTCTCACAGGGGGCCCGGGAGAGACCCAGTACTTC.

The J gene is TRBJ2-7, the V gene TRBV19; 8 bases match TRBD1. The CDR3 covers 13 residues. Trimming cost V 4 bases and J 5 bases; bases outside gene matches: 4. In germline, CDR1 is LNHDA, CDR2 SQIVND (reference sequence). CDR3 bases: TGTGCCAGTAGTACAGGGGGCGCGAACGAGCAGTACTTC. Its protein is CASSTGGANEQYF.

The rearrangement uses TRBV7-6 and TRBJ2-5, with D tentatively TRBD2 (5 bases). This CDR3 comprises 15 residues. V lost 1 base, J lost 5 bases, and 14 bases lay in between. Germline CDR1 SGHVS, CDR2 FNYEAQ. The CDR3 here is CASSLERSAGETQYF. CDR3 DNA sequence: TGTGCCAGCAGCTTAGAGCGGTCCGCTGGGGAGACCCAGTACTTC.

The genes are TRBV6-1 and TRBJ2-3; D possibly corresponds to TRBD2 (6 bases). This CDR3 region has 14 residues. Per the germline V gene, CDR1 is MNHNS and CDR2 is SASEGT. V lost 6 bases, J lost 6 bases, and 16 bases lay in between. Here the CDR3 DNA reads TGTGCCAGCAGCCGCCTGGGGGGTAGGGATACGCAGTATTTT. Translating it yields CASSRLGGRDTQYF.

The chain links TRBV11-2 to TRBJ2-3, with 12 nucleotides matching TRBD2. Germline assignment: CDR1 SGHAT and CDR2 FQNNGV. V gave up 4 bases and J gave up 6 bases; unmatched junction bases: 8. The CDR3 length is 16 residues. CDR3 sequence: CASSYRTSGVRDTQYF. CDR3 sequence (DNA): TGTGCCAGCAGCTACAGGACTAGCGGGGTTCGGGATACGCAGTATTTT.

The V and J genes are TRBV14 and TRBJ2-1, with 7 bases that match TRBD2. Germline assignment: CDR1 SGHDN and CDR2 FVKESK. With 4 bases clipped from V and 6 bases from J, the junction kept 6 bases outside the gene matches. CDR3 length equals 14 residues. The CDR3, as DNA: TGTGCCAGCAGCCTCGGGCTAGCGGTCAATGAGCAGTTCTTC. This gives the protein CASSLGLAVNEQFF.

The V and J genes are TRBV27 and TRBJ2-3; the match to TRBD1 covers 9 bases. The CDR3 is 15 amino acids. Germline V lookup: CDR1 MNHEY, CDR2 SMNVEV (reference sequence). The V and J ends lost 2 bases and 2 bases, in that order; junction bases with no gene match: 2. CDR3 loop: CASSLRDRATDTQYF. The CDR3, as DNA: TGTGCCAGCAGTTTACGGGACAGGGCCACAGATACGCAGTATTTT.

V usage is TRBV5-4 and J usage is TRBJ1-2; no clear D gene. The germline V gene has CDR1 SGHNT and CDR2 YYREEE (reference sequence). V was shortened by 1 base and J by 8 bases, with 6 bases between the two germline ends. This CDR3 has 11 amino acids. The CDR3 DNA is TGTGCCAGCAGCTTGACGGGGGGCTACACCTTC. It specifies CASSLTGGYTF.

The V gene is TRBV5-1, the J gene TRBJ2-7; maybe TRBD1 (5 bases). V was cut by 1 base and J by 0 bases, with 14 bases left in between. Germline values: CDR1 SGHRS, CDR2 YFSETQ. The CDR3 loop spans 16 amino acids. In nucleotides, the CDR3 is TGCGCCAGCAGCTTGAAGGGGCTGACAAGCTCCTACGAGCAGTACTTC. Its translation: CASSLKGLTSSYEQYF.

Remarks on this clone: This same CDR3 is encoded by further DNA sequences in the sample. The V call is TRBV11-2, the J call TRBJ1-1; tentatively, D is TRBD1 (5 bases). From germline, CDR1 is SGHAT and CDR2 FQNNGV. Trimming stripped 2 bases from V and 0 bases from J, with 7 bases between. The CDR3 spans 14 residues. CDR3 protein: CASSLQGMNTEAFF. CDR3 nucleotide sequence: TGTGCCAGCAGCTTACAGGGAATGAACACTGAAGCTTTCTTT.

This chain connects TRBV6-1 to TRBJ1-6; tentative D call: TRBD1 (6 bases). V lost 2 bases and J 9 bases, leaving 11 bases between the germline ends. The CDR3 has 14 residues. Germline-derived CDR1 and CDR2 are MNHNS and SASEGT. The CDR3 coding sequence is TGTGCCAGCAGTGAATATACAGGGTTTTCACCCCTCCACTTT. As protein: CASSEYTGFSPLHF.

This clone was detected only a few times. This chain joins TRBV7-9 and TRBJ2-1; TRBD1 agrees at 8 bases. Per the germline V gene, CDR1 is SEHNR and CDR2 is FQNEAQ (reference sequence). Trimming removed 5 bases from V and 4 bases from J; junction bases left unmatched: 10. There are 16 residues in the CDR3. CDR3 region: CASSTTGQGRYNEQFF. The CDR3 DNA reads as TGTGCCAGCAGCACGACAGGACAGGGACGTTACAATGAGCAGTTCTTC.

This chain links TRBV6-5 with TRBJ2-7, with D possibly being TRBD1 (6 bases). Looked up from germline, CDR1 is MNHEY and CDR2 is SVGAGI. There are 14 residues in the CDR3. Trimming pared 0 bases from V and 3 bases from J, leaving 9 bases between. The CDR3 here is CASSYSRQVYEQYF. CDR3 nucleotide sequence: TGTGCCAGCAGTTACTCGCGACAGGTCTACGAGCAGTACTTC.

The genes are TRBV7-2 and TRBJ1-3, with 8 positions matching TRBD1. The CDR3 loop spans 14 amino acids. V lost 7 bases to trimming and J lost 4 bases; unmatched junction nucleotides: 6. CDR1 SGHTA and CDR2 FQGNSA come from the germline V gene. The CDR3 bases are TGTGCCAGCACATCGGACAGGGCGGGAAACACCATATATTTT. It specifies CASTSDRAGNTIYF.